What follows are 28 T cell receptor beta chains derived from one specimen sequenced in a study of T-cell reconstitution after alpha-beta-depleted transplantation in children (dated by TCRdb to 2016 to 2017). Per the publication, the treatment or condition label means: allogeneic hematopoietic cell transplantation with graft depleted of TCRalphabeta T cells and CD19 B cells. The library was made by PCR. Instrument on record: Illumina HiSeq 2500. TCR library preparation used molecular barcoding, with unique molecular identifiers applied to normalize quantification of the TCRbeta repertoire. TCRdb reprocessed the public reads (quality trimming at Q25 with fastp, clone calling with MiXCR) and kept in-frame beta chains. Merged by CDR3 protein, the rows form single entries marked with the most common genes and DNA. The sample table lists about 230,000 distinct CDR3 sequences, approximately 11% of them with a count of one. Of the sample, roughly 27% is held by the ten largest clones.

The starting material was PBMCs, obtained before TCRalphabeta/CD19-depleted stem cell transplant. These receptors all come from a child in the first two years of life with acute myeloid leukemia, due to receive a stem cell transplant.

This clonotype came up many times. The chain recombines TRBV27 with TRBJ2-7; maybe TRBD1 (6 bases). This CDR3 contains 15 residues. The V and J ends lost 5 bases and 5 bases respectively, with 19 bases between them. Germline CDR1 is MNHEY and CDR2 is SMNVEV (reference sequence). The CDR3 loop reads CASSPRGREGNEQYF. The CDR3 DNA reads TGTGCCAGCAGTCCCAGGGGCAGGGAAGGAAACGAGCAGTACTTC.

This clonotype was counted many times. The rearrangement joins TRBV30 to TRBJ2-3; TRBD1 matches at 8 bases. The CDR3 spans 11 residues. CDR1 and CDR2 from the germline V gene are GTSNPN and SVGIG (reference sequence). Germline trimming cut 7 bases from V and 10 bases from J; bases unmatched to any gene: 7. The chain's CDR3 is CAYDDRGSQYF. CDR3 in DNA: TGTGCCTACGATGACAGGGGATCGCAGTATTTT.

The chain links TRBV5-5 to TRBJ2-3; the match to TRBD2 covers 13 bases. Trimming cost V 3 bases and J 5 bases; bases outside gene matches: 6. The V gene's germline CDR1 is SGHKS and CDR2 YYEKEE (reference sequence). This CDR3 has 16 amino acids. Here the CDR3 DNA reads TGTGCCAGCAGCTCGTACGGGACTAGCGGGGAAGATACGCAGTATTTT. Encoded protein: CASSSYGTSGEDTQYF. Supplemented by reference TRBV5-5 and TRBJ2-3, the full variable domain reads DAGVTQSPTHLIKTRGQQVTLRCSPISGHKSVSWYQQVLGQGPQFIFQYYEKEERGRGNFPDRFSARQFPNYSSELNVNALLLGDSALYLCASSSYGTSGEDTQYFGPGTRLTVL.

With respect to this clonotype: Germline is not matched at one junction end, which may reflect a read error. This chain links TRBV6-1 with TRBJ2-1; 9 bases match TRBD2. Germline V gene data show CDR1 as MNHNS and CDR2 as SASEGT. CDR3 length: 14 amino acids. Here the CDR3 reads CASREAGGYNEQFF. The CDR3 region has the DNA TGTGCCAGCAGGGAAGCGGGAGGATACAATGAGCAGTTCTTC.

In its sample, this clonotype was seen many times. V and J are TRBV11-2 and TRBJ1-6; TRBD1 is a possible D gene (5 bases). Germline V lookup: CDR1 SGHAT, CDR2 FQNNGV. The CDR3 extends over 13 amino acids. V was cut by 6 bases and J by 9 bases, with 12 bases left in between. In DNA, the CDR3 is TGTGCCAGCAGGTGGGACGGGACTTCACCCCTCCACTTT. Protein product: CASRWDGTSPLHF.

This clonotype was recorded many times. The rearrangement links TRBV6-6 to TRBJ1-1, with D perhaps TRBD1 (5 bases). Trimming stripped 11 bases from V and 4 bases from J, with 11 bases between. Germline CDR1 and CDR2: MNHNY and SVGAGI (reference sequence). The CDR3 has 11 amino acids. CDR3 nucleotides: TGTGCCTCGGGGGTTTCCACTGAAGCTTTCTTT. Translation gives CASGVSTEAFF.

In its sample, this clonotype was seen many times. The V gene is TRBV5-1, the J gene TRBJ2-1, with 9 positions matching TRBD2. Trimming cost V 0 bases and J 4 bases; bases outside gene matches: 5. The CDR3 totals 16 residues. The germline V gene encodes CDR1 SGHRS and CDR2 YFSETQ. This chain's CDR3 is CASSLVGTSPYNEQFF. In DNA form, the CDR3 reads TGCGCCAGCAGCTTGGTCGGGACTAGCCCTTACAATGAGCAGTTCTTC. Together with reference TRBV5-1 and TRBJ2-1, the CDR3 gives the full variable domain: KAGVTQTPRYLIKTRGQQVTLSCSPISGHRSVSWYQQTPGQGLQFLFEYFSETQRNKGNFPGRFSGRQFSNSRSEMNVSTLELGDSALYLCASSLVGTSPYNEQFFGPGTRLTVL.

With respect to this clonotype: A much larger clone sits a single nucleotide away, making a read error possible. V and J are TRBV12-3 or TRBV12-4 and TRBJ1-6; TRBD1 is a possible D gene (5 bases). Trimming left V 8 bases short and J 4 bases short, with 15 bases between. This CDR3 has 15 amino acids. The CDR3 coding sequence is TGTGCCAGCCCCCGTGGGGGGGGGTATAATTCACCCCTCCACTTT. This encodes CASPRGGGYNSPLHF.

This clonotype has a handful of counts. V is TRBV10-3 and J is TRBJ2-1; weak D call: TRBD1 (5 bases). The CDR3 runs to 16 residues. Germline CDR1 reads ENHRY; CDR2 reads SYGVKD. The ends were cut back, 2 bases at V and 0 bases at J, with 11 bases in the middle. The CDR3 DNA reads TGTGCCATCAGTGAGAGAGTGGGGCGCTCCTACAATGAGCAGTTCTTC. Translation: CAISERVGRSYNEQFF.

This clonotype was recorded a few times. CDR3 in amino acids: CATRESGDYGYTF. The CDR3 nucleotides read TGTGCCACCCGGGAGAGTGGGGACTATGGCTACACCTTC. The chain is built from TRBV6-1 and TRBJ1-2, with D unclear. V lost 10 bases, J lost 3 bases, and 15 bases lay in between. Germline V lookup: CDR1 MNHNS, CDR2 SASEGT. The length of the CDR3 is 13 residues.

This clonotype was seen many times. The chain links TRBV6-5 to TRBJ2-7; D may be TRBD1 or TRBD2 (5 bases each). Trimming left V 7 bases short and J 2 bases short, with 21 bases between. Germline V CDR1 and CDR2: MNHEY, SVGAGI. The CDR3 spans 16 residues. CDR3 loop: CASTDRPGRLTYEQYF. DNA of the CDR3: TGTGCCAGCACCGACCGTCCGGGACGGTTGACCTACGAGCAGTACTTC.

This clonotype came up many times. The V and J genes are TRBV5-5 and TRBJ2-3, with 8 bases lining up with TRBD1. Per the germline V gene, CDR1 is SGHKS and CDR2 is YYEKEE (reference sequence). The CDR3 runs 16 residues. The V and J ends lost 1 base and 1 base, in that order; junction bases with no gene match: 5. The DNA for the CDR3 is TGTGCCAGCAGCTTGTTCGGGACAGGACGCACAGATACGCAGTATTTT. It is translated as CASSLFGTGRTDTQYF.

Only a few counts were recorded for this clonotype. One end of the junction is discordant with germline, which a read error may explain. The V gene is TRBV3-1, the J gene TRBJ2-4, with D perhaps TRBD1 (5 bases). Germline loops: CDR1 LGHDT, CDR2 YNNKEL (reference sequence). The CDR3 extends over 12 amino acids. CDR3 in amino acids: CASSHGGAPCDF. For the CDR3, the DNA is TGTGCCAGCAGCCATGGTGGGGCGCCCTGCGACTTC.

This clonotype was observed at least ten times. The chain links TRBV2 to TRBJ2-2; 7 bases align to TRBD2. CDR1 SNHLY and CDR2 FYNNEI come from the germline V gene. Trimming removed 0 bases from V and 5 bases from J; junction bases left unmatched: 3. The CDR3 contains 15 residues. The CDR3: CASSEAGGGTGELFF. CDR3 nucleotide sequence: TGTGCCAGCAGTGAAGCCGGCGGGGGAACCGGGGAGCTGTTTTTT.

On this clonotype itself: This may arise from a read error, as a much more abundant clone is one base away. The CDR3 DNA reads TGCAGTGCTAGAGATGCGCGGTCGGGCACAGATACGCAGTATTTT. This sequence encodes CSARDARSGTDTQYF. The chain links TRBV20-1 to TRBJ2-3; D is unresolved. This CDR3 comprises 15 residues. Germline values: CDR1 DFQATT, CDR2 SNEGSKA (reference sequence). Trimming removed 0 bases at V and 1 base at J, with 11 bases between.

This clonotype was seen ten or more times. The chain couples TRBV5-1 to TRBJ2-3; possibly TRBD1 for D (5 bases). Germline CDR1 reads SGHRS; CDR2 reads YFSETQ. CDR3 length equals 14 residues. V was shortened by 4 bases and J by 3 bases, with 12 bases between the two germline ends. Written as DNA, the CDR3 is TGCGCCAGCAGCACAGCCAGGGAAACAGATACGCAGTATTTT. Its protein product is CASSTARETDTQYF.

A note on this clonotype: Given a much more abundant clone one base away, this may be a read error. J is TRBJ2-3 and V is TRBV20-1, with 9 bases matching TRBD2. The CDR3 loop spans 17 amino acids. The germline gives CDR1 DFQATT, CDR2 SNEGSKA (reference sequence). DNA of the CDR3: TGCAGTTCTAGAGCTCTGGACCCCGCGGGAGGGGGGGATACGCAGTATTTT. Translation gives CSSRALDPAGGGDTQYF.

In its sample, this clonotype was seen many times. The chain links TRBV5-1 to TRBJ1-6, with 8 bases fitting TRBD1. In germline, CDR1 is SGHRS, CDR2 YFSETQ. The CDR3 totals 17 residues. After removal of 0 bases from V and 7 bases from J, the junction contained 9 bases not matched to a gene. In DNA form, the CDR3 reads TGCGCCAGCAGCTTGGATATTACGGGACAGGCGAATTCACCCCTCCACTTT. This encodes CASSLDITGQANSPLHF. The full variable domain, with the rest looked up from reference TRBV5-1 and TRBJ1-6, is KAGVTQTPRYLIKTRGQQVTLSCSPISGHRSVSWYQQTPGQGLQFLFEYFSETQRNKGNFPGRFSGRQFSNSRSEMNVSTLELGDSALYLCASSLDITGQANSPLHFGNGTRLTVT.

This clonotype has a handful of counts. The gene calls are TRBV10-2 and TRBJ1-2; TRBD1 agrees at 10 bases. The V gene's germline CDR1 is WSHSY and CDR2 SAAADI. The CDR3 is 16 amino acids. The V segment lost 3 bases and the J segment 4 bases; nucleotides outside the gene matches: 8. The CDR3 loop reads CASSEYFGTGAYGYTF. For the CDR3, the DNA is TGCGCCAGCAGTGAATATTTCGGGACAGGGGCCTATGGCTACACCTTC.

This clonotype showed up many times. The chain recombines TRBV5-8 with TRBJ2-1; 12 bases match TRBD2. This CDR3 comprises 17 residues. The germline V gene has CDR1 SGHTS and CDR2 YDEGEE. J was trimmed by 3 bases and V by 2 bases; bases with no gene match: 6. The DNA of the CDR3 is TGTGCCAGCAGCTTCCTAGCGGGAGGGAACTTCTACAATGAGCAGTTCTTC. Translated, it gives CASSFLAGGNFYNEQFF.

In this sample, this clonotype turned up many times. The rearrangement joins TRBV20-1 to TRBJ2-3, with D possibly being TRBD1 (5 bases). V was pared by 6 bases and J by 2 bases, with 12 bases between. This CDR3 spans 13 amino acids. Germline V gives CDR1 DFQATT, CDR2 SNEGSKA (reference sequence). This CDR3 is CSAVQETTDTQYF. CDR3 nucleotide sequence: TGCAGTGCGGTACAGGAGACCACAGATACGCAGTATTTT.

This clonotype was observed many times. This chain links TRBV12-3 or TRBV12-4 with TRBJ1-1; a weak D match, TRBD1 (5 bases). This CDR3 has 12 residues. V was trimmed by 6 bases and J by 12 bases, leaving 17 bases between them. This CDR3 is CASSQGERGTFF. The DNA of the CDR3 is TGTGCCAGCAGCCAAGGGGAGCGAGGGACTTTCTTT.

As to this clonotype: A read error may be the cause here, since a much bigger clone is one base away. CDR3: CASRSGQGPYEQYF. The DNA for the CDR3 is TGTGCCAGCCGTTCAGGACAGGGTCCGTACGAGCAGTACTTC. This chain uses TRBV28 with TRBJ2-7; 8 positions agree with TRBD1. CDR1 is MDHEN and CDR2 is SYDVKM in the germline V gene. V lost 8 bases to trimming and J lost 4 bases; unmatched junction nucleotides: 10. The CDR3 loop spans 14 amino acids.

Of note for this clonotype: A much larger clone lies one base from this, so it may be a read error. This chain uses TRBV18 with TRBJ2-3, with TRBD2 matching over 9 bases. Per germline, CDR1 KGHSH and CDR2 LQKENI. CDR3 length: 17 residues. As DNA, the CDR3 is TGTGCCACCTCACCACCGGGCGGGAGGGATCGCACAGATACGCAGTATTTT. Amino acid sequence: CATSPPGGRDRTDTQYF. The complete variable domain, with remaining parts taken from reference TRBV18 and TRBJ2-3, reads NAGVMQNPRHLVRRRGQEARLRCSPMKGHSHVYWYRQLPEEGLKFMVYLQKENIIDESGMPKERFSAEFPKEGPSILRIQQVVRGDSAAYFCATSPPGGRDRTDTQYFGPGTRLTVL.

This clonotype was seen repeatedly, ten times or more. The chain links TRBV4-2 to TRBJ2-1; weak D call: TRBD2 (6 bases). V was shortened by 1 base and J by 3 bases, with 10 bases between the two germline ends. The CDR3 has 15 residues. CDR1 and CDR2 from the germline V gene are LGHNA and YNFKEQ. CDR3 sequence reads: CASSQGSGVYNEQFF. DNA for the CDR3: TGTGCCAGCAGCCAAGGTAGCGGTGTCTACAATGAGCAGTTCTTC.

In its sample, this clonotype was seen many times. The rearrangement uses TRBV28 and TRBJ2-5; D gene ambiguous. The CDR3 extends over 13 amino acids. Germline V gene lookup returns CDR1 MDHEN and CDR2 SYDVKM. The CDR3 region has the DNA TGTGCTCAGCAAGGAGTAGTACGAGAGACCCAGTACTTC. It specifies CAQQGVVRETQYF.

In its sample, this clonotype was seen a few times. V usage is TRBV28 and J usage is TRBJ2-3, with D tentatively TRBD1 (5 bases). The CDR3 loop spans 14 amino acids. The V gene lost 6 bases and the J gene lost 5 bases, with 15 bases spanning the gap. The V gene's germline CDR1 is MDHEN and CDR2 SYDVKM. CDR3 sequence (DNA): TGTGCCAGCAGCCCTACCAGAAGGGGAGATACGCAGTATTTT. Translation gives CASSPTRRGDTQYF. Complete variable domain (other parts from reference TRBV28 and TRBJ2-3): DVKVTQSSRYLVKRTGEKVFLECVQDMDHENMFWYRQDPGLGLRLIYFSYDVKMKEKGDIPEGYSVSREKKERFSLILESASTNQTSMYLCASSPTRRGDTQYFGPGTRLTVL.

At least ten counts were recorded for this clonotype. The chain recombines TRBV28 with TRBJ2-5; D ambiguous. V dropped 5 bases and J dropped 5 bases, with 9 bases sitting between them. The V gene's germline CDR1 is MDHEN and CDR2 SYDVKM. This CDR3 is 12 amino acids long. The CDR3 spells CASSPLGETQYF. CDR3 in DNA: TGTGCCAGCAGTCCGTTAGGGGAGACCCAGTACTTC.